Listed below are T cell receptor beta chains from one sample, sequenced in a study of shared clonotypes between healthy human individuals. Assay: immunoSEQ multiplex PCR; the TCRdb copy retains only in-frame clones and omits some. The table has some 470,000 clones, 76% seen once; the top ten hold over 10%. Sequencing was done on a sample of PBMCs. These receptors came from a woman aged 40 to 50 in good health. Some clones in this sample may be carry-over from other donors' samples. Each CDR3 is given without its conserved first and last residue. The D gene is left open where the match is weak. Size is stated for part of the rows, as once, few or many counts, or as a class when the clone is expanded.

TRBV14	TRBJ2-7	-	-	ASSQFRGSRYEQY
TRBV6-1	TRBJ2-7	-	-	ASRDALGMEGGTYEQY
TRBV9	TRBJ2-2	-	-	ASSALRTGELF
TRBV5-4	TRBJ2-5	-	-	ASSSGVGGPQETQY
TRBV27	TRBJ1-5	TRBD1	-	ASSLQGADQPQH
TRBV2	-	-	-	ASRGITYEQY
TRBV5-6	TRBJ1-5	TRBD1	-	ASSSGQGIQPQH
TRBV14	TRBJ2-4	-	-	ASSQGAHLLAKNIQY
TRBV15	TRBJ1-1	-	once	ATSRDRDGRNTEAF
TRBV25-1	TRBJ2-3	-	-	ASSDTQGVDTQY
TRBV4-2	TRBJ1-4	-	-	ASSQGQGIEKLF
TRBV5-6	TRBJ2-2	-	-	ASSFQGAGELF
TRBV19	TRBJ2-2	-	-	ASITDNTGELF
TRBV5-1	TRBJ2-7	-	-	ASSLEGPIPNYEQY
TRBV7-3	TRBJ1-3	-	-	ASSLAGAGNTIY
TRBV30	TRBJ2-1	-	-	AGVGANEQF
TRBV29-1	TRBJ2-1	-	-	SVPRQAGLYNEQF
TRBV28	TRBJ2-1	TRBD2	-	ASREAGGSGNEQF
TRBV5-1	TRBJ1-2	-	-	ASSLAPKLGKVGYT
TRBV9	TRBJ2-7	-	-	ASSPRGGPEVYEQY
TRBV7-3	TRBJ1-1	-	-	ASKPGSDFGEAF
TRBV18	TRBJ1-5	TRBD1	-	ASSQLQGADQPQH
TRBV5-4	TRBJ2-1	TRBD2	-	ASSTRTSGPYNEQF